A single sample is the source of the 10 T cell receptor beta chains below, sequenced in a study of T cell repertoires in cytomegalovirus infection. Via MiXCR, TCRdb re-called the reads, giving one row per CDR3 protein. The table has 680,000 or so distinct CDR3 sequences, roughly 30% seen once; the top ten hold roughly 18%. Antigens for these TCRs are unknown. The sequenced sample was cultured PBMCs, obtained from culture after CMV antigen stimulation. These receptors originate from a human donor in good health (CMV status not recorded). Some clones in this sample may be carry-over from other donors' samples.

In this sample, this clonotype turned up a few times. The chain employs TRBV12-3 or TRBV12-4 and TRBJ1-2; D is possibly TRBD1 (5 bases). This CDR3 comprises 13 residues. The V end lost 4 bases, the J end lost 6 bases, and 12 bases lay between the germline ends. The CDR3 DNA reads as TGTGCCAGCAGTTCCCAGGGCAGAGATGGCTACACCTTC. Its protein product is CASSSQGRDGYTF.

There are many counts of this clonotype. CDR3 in amino acids: CASALKGDTQYF. Here the CDR3 DNA reads TGTGCCAGTGCTTTAAAAGGAGATACGCAGTATTTT. The V call is TRBV7-2, the J call TRBJ2-3; no firm D call. The CDR3 consists of 12 residues. Germline assignment: CDR1 SGHTA and CDR2 FQGNSA. Trimming removed 9 bases at V and 5 bases at J, with 12 bases between.

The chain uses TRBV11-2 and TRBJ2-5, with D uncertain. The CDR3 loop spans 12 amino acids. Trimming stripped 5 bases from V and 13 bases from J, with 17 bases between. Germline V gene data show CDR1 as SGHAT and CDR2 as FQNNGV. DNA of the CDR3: TGTGCCAGCAGCACCGTATCCTGGTCCCCGTACTTC. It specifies CASSTVSWSPYF.

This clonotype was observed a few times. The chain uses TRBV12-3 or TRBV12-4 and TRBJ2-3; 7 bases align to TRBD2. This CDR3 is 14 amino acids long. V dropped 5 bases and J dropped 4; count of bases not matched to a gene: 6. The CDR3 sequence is CASSRGLVADTQYF. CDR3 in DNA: TGTGCCAGCAGTCGCGGACTAGTGGCAGATACGCAGTATTTT.

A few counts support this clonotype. This CDR3 reads CASASPRADTGELFF. DNA for the CDR3: TGTGCCAGCGCTTCCCCGCGGGCCGACACCGGGGAGCTGTTTTTT. The V call is TRBV7-9, the J call TRBJ2-2; a weak D match, TRBD2 (5 bases). The germline V and J ends were trimmed by 8 bases and 3 bases, with 16 bases remaining between them. There are 15 residues in the CDR3. Germline V CDR1 and CDR2: SEHNR, FQNEAQ (reference sequence).

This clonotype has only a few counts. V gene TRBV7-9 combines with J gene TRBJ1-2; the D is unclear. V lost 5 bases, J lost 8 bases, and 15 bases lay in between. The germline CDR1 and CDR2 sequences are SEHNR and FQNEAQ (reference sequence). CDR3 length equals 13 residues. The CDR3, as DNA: TGTGCCAGCAGCCCTTCTCAGATGGGGGGCTACACCTTC. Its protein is CASSPSQMGGYTF.

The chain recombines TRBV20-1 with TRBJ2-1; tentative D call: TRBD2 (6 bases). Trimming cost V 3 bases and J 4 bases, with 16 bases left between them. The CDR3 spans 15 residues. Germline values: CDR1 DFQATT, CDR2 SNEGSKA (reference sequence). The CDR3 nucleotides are TGCAGTGCTAGTCTTTCCAGCGGGTGGTACAATGAGCAGTTCTTC. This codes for CSASLSSGWYNEQFF.

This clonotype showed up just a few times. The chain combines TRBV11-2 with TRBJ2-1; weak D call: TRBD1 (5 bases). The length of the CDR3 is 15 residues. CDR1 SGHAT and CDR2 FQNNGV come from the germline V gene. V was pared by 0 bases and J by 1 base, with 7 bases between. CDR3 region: CASSLDRVSYNEQFF. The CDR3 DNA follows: TGTGCCAGCAGCTTAGACAGGGTGTCCTACAATGAGCAGTTCTTC.

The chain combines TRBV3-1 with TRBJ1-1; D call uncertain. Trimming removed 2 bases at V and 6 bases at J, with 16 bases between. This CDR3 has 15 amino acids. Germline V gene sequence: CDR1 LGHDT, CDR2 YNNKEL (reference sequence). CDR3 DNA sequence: TGTGCCAGCAGCCAATCTCATTGGGGTAGCTCTGAAGCTTTCTTT. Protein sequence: CASSQSHWGSSEAFF.

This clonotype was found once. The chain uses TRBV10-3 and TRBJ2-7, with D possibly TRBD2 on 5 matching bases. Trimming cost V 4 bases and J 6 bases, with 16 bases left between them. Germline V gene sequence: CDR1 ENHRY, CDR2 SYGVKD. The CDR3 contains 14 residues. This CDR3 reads CAISGADRDFEQYF. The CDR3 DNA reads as TGTGCCATCAGTGGCGCGGACCGGGATTTCGAGCAGTACTTC.